This T cell receptor beta chain was found in a study of yellow fever vaccine responses in identical twins. This clonotype has just one count. As yet, its antigen is unknown. Overall study findings and caveats: Twins reportedly showed a vaccine T cell response that seemed partly convergent and partly personalized.

Via MiXCR, TCRdb re-called the RT-PCR reads, giving one row per CDR3 protein. The repertoire holds some 2,400 distinct CDR3 sequences, with approximately 80% as singletons. The length of the CDR3 is 14 residues. Trimming left V 8 bases short and J 1 base short, with 14 bases between. CDR1 and CDR2 from the germline V gene are MNHNS and SASEGT. The chain is built from TRBV6-1 and TRBJ1-1; the D gene is possibly TRBD1 (5 bases). The sequence was obtained from a female donor who received the yellow fever vaccine. The source was T cells from blood (PBMCs), unsorted or a sorted subset (not recorded which), collected before or after yellow fever vaccination (not recorded which). The CDR3 reads CASGARDWNTEAFF. The CDR3 DNA reads as TGTGCCAGCGGGGCGCGGGACTGGAACACTGAAGCTTTCTTT.